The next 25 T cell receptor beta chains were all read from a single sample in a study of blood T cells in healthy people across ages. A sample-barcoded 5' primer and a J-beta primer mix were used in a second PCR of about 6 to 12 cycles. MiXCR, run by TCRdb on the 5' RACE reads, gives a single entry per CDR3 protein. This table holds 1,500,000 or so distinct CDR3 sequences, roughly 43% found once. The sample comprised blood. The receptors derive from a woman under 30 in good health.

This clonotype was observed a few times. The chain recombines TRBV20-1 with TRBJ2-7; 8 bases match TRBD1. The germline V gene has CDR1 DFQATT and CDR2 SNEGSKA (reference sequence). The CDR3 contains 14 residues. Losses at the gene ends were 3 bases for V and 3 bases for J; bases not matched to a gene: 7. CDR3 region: CSASFRTGIYEQYF. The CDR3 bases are TGCAGTGCTAGCTTCCGGACAGGGATCTACGAGCAGTACTTC.

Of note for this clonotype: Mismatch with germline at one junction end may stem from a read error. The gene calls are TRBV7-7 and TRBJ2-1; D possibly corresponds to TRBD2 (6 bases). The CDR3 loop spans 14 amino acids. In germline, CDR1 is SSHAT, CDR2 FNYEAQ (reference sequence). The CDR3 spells CASSPNGLSGEQFF. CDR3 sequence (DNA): TGTGCTAGCAGCCCCAACGGACTAAGCGGTGAGCAGTTCTTC.

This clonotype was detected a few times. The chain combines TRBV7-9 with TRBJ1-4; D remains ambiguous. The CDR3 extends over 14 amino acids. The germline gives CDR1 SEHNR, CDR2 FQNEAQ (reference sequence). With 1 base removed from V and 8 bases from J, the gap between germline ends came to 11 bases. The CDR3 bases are TGTGCCAGCAGCTTAGAGGCAGAGCAGGAAAAACTGTTTTTT. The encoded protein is CASSLEAEQEKLFF.

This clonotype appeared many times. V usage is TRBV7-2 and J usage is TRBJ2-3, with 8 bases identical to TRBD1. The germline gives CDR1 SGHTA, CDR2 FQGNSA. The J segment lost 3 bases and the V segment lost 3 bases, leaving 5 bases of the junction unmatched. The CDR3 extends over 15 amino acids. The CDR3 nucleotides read TGTGCCAGCAGCTTGGTACAGGGGGGTACAGATACGCAGTATTTT. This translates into CASSLVQGGTDTQYF.

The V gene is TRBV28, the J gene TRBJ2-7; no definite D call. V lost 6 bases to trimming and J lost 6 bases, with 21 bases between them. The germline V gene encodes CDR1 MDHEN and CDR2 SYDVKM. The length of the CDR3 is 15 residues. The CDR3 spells CASSRPSRSMVEQYF. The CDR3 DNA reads TGTGCCAGCAGCCGGCCAAGTCGGAGTATGGTCGAGCAGTACTTC.

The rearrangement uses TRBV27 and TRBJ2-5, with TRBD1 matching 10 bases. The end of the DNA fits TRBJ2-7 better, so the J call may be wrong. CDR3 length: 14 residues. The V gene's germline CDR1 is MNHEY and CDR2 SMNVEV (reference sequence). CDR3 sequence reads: CASSREGTGVEQYF. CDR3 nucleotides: TGTGCCAGCAGCCGGGAAGGGACAGGGGTCGAGCAGTACTTC.

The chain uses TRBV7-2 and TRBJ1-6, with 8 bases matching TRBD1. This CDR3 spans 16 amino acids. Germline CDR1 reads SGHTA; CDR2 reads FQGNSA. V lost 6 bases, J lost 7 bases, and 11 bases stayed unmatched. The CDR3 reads CASRDRGSSSNSPLHF. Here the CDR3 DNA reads TGTGCCAGCAGAGACAGGGGCTCCTCCTCCAATTCACCCCTCCACTTT.

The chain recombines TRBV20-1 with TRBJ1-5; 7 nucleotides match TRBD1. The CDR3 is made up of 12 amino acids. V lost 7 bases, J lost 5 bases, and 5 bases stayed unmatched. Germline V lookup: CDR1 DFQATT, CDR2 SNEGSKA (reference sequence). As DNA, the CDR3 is TGCAGTGGTATTGGACAGGATCAGCCCCAGCATTTT. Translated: CSGIGQDQPQHF.

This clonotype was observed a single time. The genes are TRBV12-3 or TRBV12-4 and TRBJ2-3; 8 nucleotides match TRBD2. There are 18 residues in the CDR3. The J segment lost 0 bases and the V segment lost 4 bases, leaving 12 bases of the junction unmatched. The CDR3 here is CASSWGIAGHSSTDTQYF. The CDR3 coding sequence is TGTGCCAGCAGTTGGGGGATAGCGGGGCACTCTAGCACAGATACGCAGTATTTT.

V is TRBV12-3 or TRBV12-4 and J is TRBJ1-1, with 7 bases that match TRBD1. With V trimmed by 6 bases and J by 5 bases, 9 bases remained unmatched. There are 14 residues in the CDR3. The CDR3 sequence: CASRPTGLITEAFF. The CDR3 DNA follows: TGTGCCAGCAGACCGACAGGGCTGATTACTGAAGCTTTCTTT.

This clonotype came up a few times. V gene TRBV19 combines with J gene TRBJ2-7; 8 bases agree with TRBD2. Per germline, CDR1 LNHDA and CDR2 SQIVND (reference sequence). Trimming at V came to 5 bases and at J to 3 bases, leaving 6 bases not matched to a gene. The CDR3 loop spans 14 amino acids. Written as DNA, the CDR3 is TGTGCCAGTAGTCCCAAGCGGGAGAGCTACGAGCAGTACTTC. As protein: CASSPKRESYEQYF. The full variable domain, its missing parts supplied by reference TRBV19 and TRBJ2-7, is DGGITQSPKYLFRKEGQNVTLSCEQNLNHDAMYWYRQDPGQGLRLIYYSQIVNDFQKGDIAEGYSVSREKKESFPLTVTSAQKNPTAFYLCASSPKRESYEQYFGPGTRLTVT.

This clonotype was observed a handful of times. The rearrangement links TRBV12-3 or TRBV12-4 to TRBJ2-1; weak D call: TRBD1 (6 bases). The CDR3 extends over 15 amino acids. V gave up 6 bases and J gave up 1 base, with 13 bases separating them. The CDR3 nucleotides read TGTGCCAGCAGCTTCAGGGGTGCTTCCTACAATGAGCAGTTCTTC. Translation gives CASSFRGASYNEQFF.

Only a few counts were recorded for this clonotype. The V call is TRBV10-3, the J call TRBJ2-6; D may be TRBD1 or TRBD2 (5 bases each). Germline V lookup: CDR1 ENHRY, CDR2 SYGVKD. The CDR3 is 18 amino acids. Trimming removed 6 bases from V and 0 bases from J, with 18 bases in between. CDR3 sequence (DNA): TGTGCCATCAGCGCCGCTGAGGGGATCCGCTCTGGGGCCAACGTCCTGACTTTC. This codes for CAISAAEGIRSGANVLTF.

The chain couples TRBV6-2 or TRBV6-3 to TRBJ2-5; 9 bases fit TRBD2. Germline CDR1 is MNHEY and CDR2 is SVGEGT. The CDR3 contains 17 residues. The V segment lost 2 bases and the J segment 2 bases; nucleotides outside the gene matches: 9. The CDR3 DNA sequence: TGTGCCAGCAGTTACCCCAAGACTAGCGGATTACAAGAGACCCAGTACTTC. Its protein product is CASSYPKTSGLQETQYF.

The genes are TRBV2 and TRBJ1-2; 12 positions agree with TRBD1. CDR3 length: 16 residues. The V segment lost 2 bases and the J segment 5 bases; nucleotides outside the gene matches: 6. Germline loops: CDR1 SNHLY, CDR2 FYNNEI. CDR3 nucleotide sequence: TGTGCCAGCAGTGAATTCGGGACAGGGGGCGATTATGGCTACACCTTC. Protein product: CASSEFGTGGDYGYTF.

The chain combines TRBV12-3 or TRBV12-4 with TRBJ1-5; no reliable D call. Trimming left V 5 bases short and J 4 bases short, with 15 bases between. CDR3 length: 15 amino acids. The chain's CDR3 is CASSPGLGGNQPQHF. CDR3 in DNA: TGTGCCAGCAGTCCGGGGTTAGGCGGGAATCAGCCCCAGCATTTT.

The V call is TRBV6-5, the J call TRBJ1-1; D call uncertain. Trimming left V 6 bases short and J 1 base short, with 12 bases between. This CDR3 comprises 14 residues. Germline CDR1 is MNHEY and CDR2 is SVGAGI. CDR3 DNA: TGTGCCAGCAGGAAACTATTTGGGAACACTGAAGCTTTCTTT. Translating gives CASRKLFGNTEAFF.

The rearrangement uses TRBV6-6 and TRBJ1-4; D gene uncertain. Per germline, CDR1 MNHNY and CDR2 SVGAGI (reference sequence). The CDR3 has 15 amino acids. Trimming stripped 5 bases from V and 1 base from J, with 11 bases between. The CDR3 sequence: CASSGPTQTNEKLFF. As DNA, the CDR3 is TGTGCCAGCAGTGGACCTACTCAAACTAATGAAAAACTGTTTTTT.

CDR3 bases: TGTGCCAGCTCACCACCGAGTTTCACCACAGATACGCAGTATTTT. Translation: CASSPPSFTTDTQYF. The chain uses TRBV18 and TRBJ2-3; D uncertain. The CDR3 extends over 15 amino acids. V was clipped by 0 bases and J by 2 bases, with 9 bases between them. Germline lookup yields CDR1 KGHSH and CDR2 LQKENI.

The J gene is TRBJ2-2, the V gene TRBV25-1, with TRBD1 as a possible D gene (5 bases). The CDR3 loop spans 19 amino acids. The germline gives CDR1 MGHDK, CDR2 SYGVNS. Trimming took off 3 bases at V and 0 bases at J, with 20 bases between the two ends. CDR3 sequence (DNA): TGTGCCAGCAGTGAGACAGTCCTGCGAGGTCCTTCGAACACCGGGGAGCTGTTTTTT. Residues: CASSETVLRGPSNTGELFF.

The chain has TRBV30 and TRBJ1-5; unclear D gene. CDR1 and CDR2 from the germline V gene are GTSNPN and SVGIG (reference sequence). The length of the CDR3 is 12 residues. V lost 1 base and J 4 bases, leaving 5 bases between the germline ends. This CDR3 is CAWSEGNQPQHF. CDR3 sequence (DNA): TGTGCCTGGAGTGAGGGAAATCAGCCCCAGCATTTT.

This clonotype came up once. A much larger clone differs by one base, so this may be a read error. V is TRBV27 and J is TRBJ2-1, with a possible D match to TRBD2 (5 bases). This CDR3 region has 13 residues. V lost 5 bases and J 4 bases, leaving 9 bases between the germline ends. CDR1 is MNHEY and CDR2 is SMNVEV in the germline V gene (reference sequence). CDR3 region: CASSVWRYNEQFF. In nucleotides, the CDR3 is TGTGCCAGCAGTGTATGGAGGTACAATGAGCAGTTCTTC.

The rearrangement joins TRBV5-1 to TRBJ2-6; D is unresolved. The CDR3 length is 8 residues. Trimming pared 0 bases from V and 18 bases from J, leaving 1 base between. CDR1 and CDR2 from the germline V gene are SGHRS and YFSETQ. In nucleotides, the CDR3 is TGCGCCAGCAGCTTGGGGACTTTC. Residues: CASSLGTF.

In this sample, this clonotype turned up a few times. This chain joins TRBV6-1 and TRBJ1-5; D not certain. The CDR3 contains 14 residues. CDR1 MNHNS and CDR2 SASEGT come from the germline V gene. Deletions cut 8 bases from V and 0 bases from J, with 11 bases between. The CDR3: CASEHLYSNQPQHF. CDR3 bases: TGTGCCAGCGAACACCTCTATAGCAATCAGCCCCAGCATTTT.

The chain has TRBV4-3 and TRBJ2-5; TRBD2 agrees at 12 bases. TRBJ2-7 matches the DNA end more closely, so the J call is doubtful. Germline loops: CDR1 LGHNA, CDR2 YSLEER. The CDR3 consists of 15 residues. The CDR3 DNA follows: TGCGCCAGCAGTCCTACTAGCGGGGGGTTTTCCGAGCAGTACTTC. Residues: CASSPTSGGFSEQYF.